This paragraph covers one TCR beta chain sequence. Its target is unknown. The germline V gene encodes CDR1 SEHNR and CDR2 FQNEAQ (reference sequence). The V end was cut by 7 bases, the J end by 6 bases, with 15 bases between. CDR3 length: 14 residues. The sample is drawn from a study of beta chain features in type 1 diabetes. TCRB transcripts that were expressed got sequenced, as all of the isolated RNA had been reverse transcribed. Some clones are missing from TCRdb's copy, which holds only in-frame ones; the method was immunoSEQ multiplex PCR. The sample includes 150,000 or so clones, 7.5% to 9.5% of them seen just once. The study's findings and limits: Shortening of TCRB CDR3s, moderate but significant, appeared in all four CD4+ subsets of Type 1 diabetes patients.

The specimen was central memory CD4+ T cells from blood. This clonotype was sampled from a woman aged 18-29 years in good health. The gene calls are TRBV7-9 and TRBJ1-4; D is unclear. This CDR3 reads CASIDSGYDEKLFF. CDR3 DNA sequence: TGTGCCAGCATCGATTCAGGCTACGATGAAAAACTGTTTTTT.